This T cell receptor beta chain emerged from a study of human T cells and chemical hapten exposure. This clonotype was counted between two and nine times. Its antigen is currently unknown. Time point denoted: patch test 1, 2 weeks after DPC sensitization. Treatment denoted: therapeutic diphenylcyclopropenone sensitization with weekly scalp DPC. Total RNA was isolated from unfractionated whole blood. Blood draws preceded each patch test application. Germline CDR1 and CDR2: SGHAT and FQNNGV. This CDR3 has 13 residues. Trimming removed 7 bases from V and 5 bases from J, with 11 bases in between. Each CDR3 protein is one row after TCRdb ran MiXCR on the RACE reads. The sample includes roughly 50,000 distinct CDR3 sequences, 11% seen only once; the top ten take 1.5% to 2%. Findings and limits, study-wide: Against controls, expanded TCRs gave rise to significantly more large CDR3 similarity clusters. PT1 expanded TCR numbers tracked positively with patch test score.

The sequencing used whole blood, collected in connection with sensitization to the hapten diphenylcyclopropenone (DPC). The sequence was collected from a middle-aged woman with alopecia areata. Some clones in this sample may be carry-over from other donors' samples. The V call is TRBV11-2, the J call TRBJ2-2; the D is unclear. The CDR3 reads CASMKGNTGELFF. The CDR3 nucleotides are TGTGCCAGCATGAAGGGAAATACCGGGGAGCTGTTTTTT.